The rows below give T cell receptor beta chains drawn from one sample of a study of cytomegalovirus exposure and HLA in healthy donors. Measured with immunoSEQ multiplex PCR; TCRdb has only the in-frame clones, and not every one. In the table there are 100,000 to 150,000 clones, over 60% of which are singletons. Sequencing input: PBMCs. The receptors were gathered from a middle-aged woman in good health and CMV-seropositive. The CDR3 runs from the conserved cysteine through the conserved F or W. A D gene is named only where the DNA matches it firmly. Some rows have no size entry. The others give once, few or many, or a class for an expanded clone.

d_call: -; v_call: TRBV5-1; clone_size: few; j_call: TRBJ2-2; cdr3_aa: CASSLVSGVPAGELFF
d_call: -; v_call: TRBV6-6; clone_size: -; j_call: TRBJ2-7; cdr3_aa: CASSKPPGHENEQYF
d_call: TRBD2; v_call: TRBV2; clone_size: -; j_call: TRBJ2-1; cdr3_aa: CASSERASGVNDEQFF
d_call: -; v_call: TRBV5-1; clone_size: -; j_call: TRBJ1-2; cdr3_aa: CASSLGEVYTF
d_call: TRBD1; v_call: TRBV28; clone_size: -; j_call: TRBJ2-3; cdr3_aa: CASSRSTRTGGADTQYF
d_call: -; v_call: TRBV2; clone_size: once; j_call: TRBJ2-2; cdr3_aa: CASSEAAGMTGELFF
d_call: TRBD2; v_call: TRBV7-9; clone_size: -; j_call: TRBJ2-3; cdr3_aa: CASSSLAGGTLDTQYF
d_call: TRBD1; v_call: TRBV5-4; clone_size: few; j_call: TRBJ2-7; cdr3_aa: CASSLRQGRLYF
d_call: -; v_call: TRBV2; clone_size: -; j_call: TRBJ1-6; cdr3_aa: CASSGLQLNSPLHF
d_call: TRBD2; v_call: TRBV5-4; clone_size: -; j_call: TRBJ2-7; cdr3_aa: CASSSGTSGRYEQYF
d_call: TRBD2; v_call: TRBV7-2; clone_size: -; j_call: TRBJ2-3; cdr3_aa: CASSRLGSGRATDTQYF
d_call: TRBD2; v_call: TRBV4-1; clone_size: -; j_call: TRBJ2-7; cdr3_aa: CASSIGLAGEQYF
d_call: -; v_call: TRBV9; clone_size: -; j_call: TRBJ2-2; cdr3_aa: CASSVTSSNTGELFF
d_call: TRBD1; v_call: TRBV11-3; clone_size: -; j_call: TRBJ2-5; cdr3_aa: CASSLESGTGAEQYF
d_call: -; v_call: TRBV2; clone_size: -; j_call: TRBJ2-4; cdr3_aa: CASSLGLVQYF
d_call: -; v_call: TRBV5-4; clone_size: once; j_call: TRBJ2-7; cdr3_aa: CASSLSGPSYEQYF
d_call: -; v_call: TRBV2; clone_size: -; j_call: TRBJ1-5; cdr3_aa: CANNEGFGQPQHF
d_call: -; v_call: TRBV10-2; clone_size: few; j_call: TRBJ2-1; cdr3_aa: CASSDGGLLNEQFF
d_call: -; v_call: TRBV6-6; clone_size: many; j_call: TRBJ1-1; cdr3_aa: CASSHSLEAFF
d_call: TRBD1; v_call: TRBV29-1; clone_size: -; j_call: TRBJ1-4; cdr3_aa: CSVPGTEGEKLFF
d_call: TRBD2; v_call: TRBV7-2; clone_size: -; j_call: TRBJ2-7; cdr3_aa: CASSLQRGNEQYF
d_call: TRBD1; v_call: TRBV7-9; clone_size: -; j_call: TRBJ2-1; cdr3_aa: CASRPGLRDRGEYEQFF
d_call: TRBD1; v_call: TRBV11-1; clone_size: -; j_call: TRBJ1-1; cdr3_aa: CASSPDRVHTEAFF
d_call: -; v_call: TRBV2; clone_size: -; j_call: TRBJ1-1; cdr3_aa: CASSGTARNTEAFF
d_call: TRBD1; v_call: TRBV28; clone_size: -; j_call: TRBJ1-3; cdr3_aa: CASRQGASGNTIYF
d_call: TRBD2; v_call: TRBV7-2; clone_size: -; j_call: TRBJ2-7; cdr3_aa: CASSSRLAVRYEQYF
d_call: -; v_call: TRBV19; clone_size: -; j_call: TRBJ1-2; cdr3_aa: CASSSTRYYGYTF
d_call: TRBD1; v_call: TRBV28; clone_size: -; j_call: TRBJ2-5; cdr3_aa: CASNPTGTGAQETQYF
d_call: TRBD1; v_call: TRBV28; clone_size: many; j_call: TRBJ1-4; cdr3_aa: CASSGGGAAEKLFF
d_call: -; v_call: TRBV5-1; clone_size: -; j_call: TRBJ2-5; cdr3_aa: CASSGGAGAETQYF
d_call: -; v_call: TRBV7-2; clone_size: -; j_call: TRBJ2-1; cdr3_aa: CASSLTGVYYNEQFF
d_call: TRBD2; v_call: TRBV11-2; clone_size: -; j_call: TRBJ2-3; cdr3_aa: CASSPGLLITDTQYF
d_call: TRBD2; v_call: TRBV7-6; clone_size: -; j_call: TRBJ2-3; cdr3_aa: CASSLAFASGIARTDTQYF